The rows below give T cell receptor beta chains drawn from one sample of a study of cytomegalovirus exposure and HLA in healthy donors. Profiling relied on immunoSEQ multiplex PCR, and the TCRdb table lists in-frame clones only, not all of them. The sample includes some 150,000 clones, 65% to 85% of them seen just once. The sample consisted of PBMCs. The receptors were gathered from a man between 60 and 70 years old in good health and CMV-seronegative. CDR3s include the opening cysteine and the closing phenylalanine or tryptophan. Each record gives: clone size, J gene, V gene, D gene, CDR3 protein, CDR3 DNA. A D gene is named only where the DNA matches it firmly. A clone size is listed for some rows: how often the clone was seen (once, few, many), or a class if it is expanded.

size: few; J: TRBJ2-5; V: TRBV28; D: -; CDR3: CASSSKGQGETQYF; DNA: TGTGCCAGCAGTTCGAAGGGGCAGGGAGAGACCCAGTACTTC
size: -; J: TRBJ2-7; V: TRBV5-4; D: -; CDR3: CASSLELASYEQYF; DNA: TGTGCCAGCAGCTTGGAACTAGCTTCCTACGAGCAGTACTTC
size: -; J: TRBJ2-2; V: TRBV9; D: -; CDR3: CASSVRQSSGELFF; DNA: TGTGCCAGCAGCGTAAGACAGTCGTCCGGGGAGCTGTTTTTT
size: -; J: TRBJ2-1; V: TRBV14; D: -; CDR3: CASSQVGWNNEQFF; DNA: TGTGCCAGCAGCCAAGTCGGGTGGAACAATGAGCAGTTCTTC
size: -; J: TRBJ2-1; V: TRBV7-2; D: TRBD2; CDR3: CASSLGLSGGNEQFF; DNA: TGTGCCAGCAGCTTGGGTTTGAGCGGGGGGAATGAGCAGTTCTTC
size: once; J: TRBJ1-1; V: TRBV27; D: -; CDR3: CASSPRGATEAFF; DNA: TGTGCCAGCAGTCCCCGGGGGGCCACTGAAGCTTTCTTT
size: -; J: TRBJ2-5; V: TRBV2; D: -; CDR3: CASTRVEETQYF; DNA: TGTGCCAGCACTCGGGTGGAAGAGACCCAGTACTTC
size: -; J: TRBJ2-1; V: TRBV7-2; D: TRBD2; CDR3: CASSPAGTRLEQFF; DNA: TGTGCCAGCAGCCCCGCCGGGACTAGGCTCGAGCAGTTCTTC
size: -; J: TRBJ2-7; V: TRBV4-1; D: -; CDR3: CASSQTRDWLSYEQYF; DNA: TGCGCCAGCAGCCAGACCCGGGACTGGCTATCCTACGAGCAGTACTTC
size: -; J: TRBJ1-3; V: TRBV11-2; D: -; CDR3: CASSPQEANTIYF; DNA: TGTGCCAGCAGCCCCCAGGAGGCTAACACCATATATTTT
size: -; J: TRBJ2-5; V: TRBV2; D: -; CDR3: CASSHNDRAGETQYF; DNA: TGTGCCAGCAGTCACAATGACAGGGCGGGGGAGACCCAGTACTTC
size: -; J: TRBJ1-1; V: TRBV21-1; D: -; CDR3: CASSYRSTVTEAFF; DNA: TGTGCCAGCAGCTATCGGTCGACAGTAACTGAAGCTTTCTTT
size: few; J: TRBJ2-5; V: TRBV20-1; D: -; CDR3: CSANAGTRRNF; DNA: TGCAGTGCTAACGCCGGGACTCGCAGAAACTTC
size: -; J: TRBJ1-2; V: TRBV28; D: -; CDR3: CASSFLDGYTF; DNA: TGTGCCAGCTCGTTTCTCGATGGCTACACCTTC
size: -; J: TRBJ2-3; V: TRBV7-7; D: -; CDR3: CASSRLDPDTQYF; DNA: TGTGCCAGCAGTCGACTAGATCCAGATACGCAGTATTTT